This TCR beta chain was obtained from a study of blood T cell repertoires in COVID-19. For the study at large: Samples came from the United States, Italy and Spain, spanning acute and convalescent COVID-19. Sample material is recorded as cDNA or gDNA derived from T cells, B-cell-depleted T cells, or PBMCs.

Authors' data handling: Cell counts per sample came from amplifying reference gene primers. Libraries were prepared by immunoSEQ multiplex PCR; TCRdb keeps only in-frame clonotypes and omits some of them. D and trimming come from the DNA, and the V and J calls and clone size come from that table. The data contain about 130,000 clones, 85% to 90% of them singletons. This clone has a count of ten or more. There are 19 residues in the CDR3. In germline, CDR1 is MDHEN, CDR2 SYDVKM. Trimming shortened V by 3 bases and J by 4 bases, and 25 bases separated the two germline ends. Material for sequencing was peripheral blood. The chain employs TRBV28 and TRBJ1-5; a weak D match, TRBD1 (6 bases). The TCR sequence derives from a man aged 80 or over with active or convalescent COVID-19. CDR3 coding DNA: TGTGCCAGCAGTTTCCTGACCCACAGGGCGAGGGGTATTAATCAGCCCCAGCATTTT. Translation gives CASSFLTHRARGINQPQHF.